This T cell receptor beta chain was recorded in a study of blood T cell repertoires in COVID-19. Across the whole study: Sources were T cells, B-cell-depleted T cells, or PBMCs; the material itself was cDNA or gDNA.

Source study methods: Cell counts per sample came from amplifying reference gene primers. Assay: immunoSEQ multiplex PCR; the TCRdb copy retains only in-frame clones and omits some. V, J and clone size are those of that table, while D and trimming were read from the DNA. The repertoire holds 45,000 to 50,000 clones, about nine tenths seen once, with 9.2% in the top ten. CDR3 length: 14 residues. From germline, CDR1 is MNHNS and CDR2 SASEGT. V lost 3 bases and J lost 6; bases outside the gene matches: 4. This clone was detected only once. This receptor was identified in a human donor in a cohort sampled during active COVID-19. The chain recombines TRBV6-1 with TRBJ1-1; 10 bases are a match to TRBD1. Sequencing was carried out using peripheral blood. CDR3: CASSEGQGSAEAFF. The CDR3 DNA follows: TGTGCCAGCAGTGAGGGACAGGGGAGTGCTGAAGCTTTCTTT.